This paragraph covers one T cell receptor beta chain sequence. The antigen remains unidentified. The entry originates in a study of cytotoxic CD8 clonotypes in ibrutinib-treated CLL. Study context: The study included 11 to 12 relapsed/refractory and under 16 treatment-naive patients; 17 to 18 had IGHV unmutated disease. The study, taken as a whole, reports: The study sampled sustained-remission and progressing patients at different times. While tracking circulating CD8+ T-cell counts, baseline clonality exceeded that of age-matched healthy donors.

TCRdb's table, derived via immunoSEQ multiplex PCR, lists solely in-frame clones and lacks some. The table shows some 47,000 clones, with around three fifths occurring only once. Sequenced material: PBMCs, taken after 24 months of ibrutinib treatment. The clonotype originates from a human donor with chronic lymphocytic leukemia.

This CDR3 reads CASRVGTPSADEQFF. CDR3 DNA: TGTGCCAGCCGGGTCGGGACCCCATCTGCGGATGAGCAGTTCTTC. The chain uses TRBV19 and TRBJ2-1; D may match TRBD1 or TRBD2 (5 bases each). The germline CDR1 and CDR2 sequences are LNHDA and SQIVND (reference sequence). This CDR3 comprises 15 residues. The ends were cut back, 9 bases at V and 8 bases at J, with 23 bases in the middle.